This T cell receptor (beta chain) derives from a study of T-cell reconstitution after alpha-beta-depleted transplantation in children (dated by TCRdb to about 2016). Background for the entire study: T-cell immune reconstitution after TCRalphabeta/CD19-depleted allogeneic hematopoietic cell transplantation in children was quantitatively tracked in the study by means of TCR repertoire profiling. The full study reports these points: In some patients, high TCRbeta diversity at day 60 was attributed to recipient T cells and intrathymic progenitors that had survived conditioning. Hyperexpanded clone frequencies declined over subsequent months; after one year, T-cell counts and TCRbeta diversity were mostly attributed to newly produced T cells. About two months after transplant, the apparently early recovery of alphabetaT-cell counts reportedly depended on just several hundred clones that had expanded rapidly and came from non-depleted graft cells.

Library method: PCR. Sequencing relied on an Illumina HiSeq 2500. To normalize quantification of the TCRbeta repertoire, the TCR libraries were built with molecular barcoding that relied on unique molecular identifiers. Using fastp at Q25 and MiXCR, TCRdb reprocessed the public reads and kept productive beta chains. For every CDR3 protein sequence, its rows merge into one entry that carries the most common genes and DNA. A total of around 450,000 distinct CDR3 sequences appear in this sample, 8% to 11% of them only once. The ten largest clones capture 2% to 2.5% of the sample. This clonotype was found many times. What this receptor recognizes is not known. Base qualities are missing; no much larger clone stands one base away. The treatment or condition label, as the study defines it: allogeneic hematopoietic cell transplantation with graft depleted of TCRalphabeta T cells and CD19 B cells. The transplant recipients were children given TCRalphabeta/CD19-depleted allogeneic hematopoietic cell grafts.

This specimen consisted of PBMCs, obtained before TCRalphabeta/CD19-depleted stem cell transplant. The TCR sequence derives from a child aged 2 to 10 with inherited bone marrow failure, due to receive a stem cell transplant.

The sequenced DNA is TGTGCCAGCAGCTTAGCACGGGACAGGGGGTACTATGGCTACACCTTC. Its protein is CASSLARDRGYYGYTF. In this chain, TRBV7-2 is recombined with TRBJ1-2; 11 central bases correspond to TRBD1. Reading from cysteine to phenylalanine, the CDR3 counts 16 amino acids. Of all the DNA, just the CDR3 is kept, 48 bases in frame from base 1. V has 0 bases trimmed and J has 3 bases trimmed; junction bases matching no gene number 3. Sequences SGHTA (CDR1) and FQGNSA (CDR2) are obtained from the germline V gene.